This TCR beta chain stems from a study of blood T cell repertoires in COVID-19. Study-wide context: Both acute and convalescent COVID-19 samples were obtained from the United States, Italy and Spain. PBMCs, B-cell-depleted T cells, or T cells provided the cDNA or gDNA that made up the material.

Per the germline V gene, CDR1 is SGDLS and CDR2 is YYNGEE. CDR3 size: 18 residues. V was clipped by 4 bases and J by 8 bases, with 27 bases between them. As originally analysed: Amplification of reference gene primers was used by the study to estimate nucleated cell counts. Here immunoSEQ multiplex PCR was the method, and the copy in TCRdb shows in-frame clones only, minus some. V and J calls and clone size are those listed in that table; D and trimming were worked out from the DNA. The sample has fewer than 150,000 clones; approximately 78% are singletons. Input material: peripheral blood. The chain uses TRBV9 and TRBJ2-2; D is possibly TRBD1 (6 bases). This TCR derives from a man aged 55 to 70 who had recovered from COVID-19. CDR3 sequence reads: CASSPRLNRDTQTGELFF. The CDR3 region has the DNA TGTGCCAGCAGCCCGAGATTAAACCGGGACACCCAAACTGGGGAGCTGTTTTTT.